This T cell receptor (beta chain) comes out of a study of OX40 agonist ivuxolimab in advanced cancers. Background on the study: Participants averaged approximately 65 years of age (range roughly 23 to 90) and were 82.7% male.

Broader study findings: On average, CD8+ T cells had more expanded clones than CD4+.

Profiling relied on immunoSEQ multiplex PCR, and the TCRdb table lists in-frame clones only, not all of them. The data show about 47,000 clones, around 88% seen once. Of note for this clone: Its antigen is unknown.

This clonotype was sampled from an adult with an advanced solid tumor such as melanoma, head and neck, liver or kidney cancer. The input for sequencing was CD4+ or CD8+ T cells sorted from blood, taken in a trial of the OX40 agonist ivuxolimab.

CDR3 nucleotide sequence: TGTGCCAGCTCATGGACTAGCTTCAAGGCGCGGCAGTTCTTC. This codes for CASSWTSFKARQFF. V and J are TRBV18 and TRBJ2-1; 8 positions agree with TRBD2. This CDR3 comprises 14 residues. J gave up 12 bases and V 5 bases, and 12 bases lay outside the gene matches. In germline, CDR1 is KGHSH, CDR2 LQKENI. Full variable domain (rest looked up from reference TRBV18 and TRBJ2-1): NAGVMQNPRHLVRRRGQEARLRCSPMKGHSHVYWYRQLPEEGLKFMVYLQKENIIDESGMPKERFSAEFPKEGPSILRIQQVVRGDSAAYFCASSWTSFKARQFFGPGTRLTVL.